This T cell receptor beta chain emerged from a study of identical twins. Study outcomes and limitations: Fewer insertions were carried by abundant cord blood beta clonotypes, but none was seen in memory repertoires. A partial confounding effect on zero-insertion analyses could come from invariant MAIT and iNKT cells. There was more out-of-frame TCR alpha sharing in monozygotic twins than models estimated.

Per the germline V gene, CDR1 is SGHDT and CDR2 is YYEEEE. The V gene end was trimmed by 0 bases and the J gene end by 7 bases; junction bases not matched to a gene: 4. This CDR3 has 15 residues. At least ten counts were recorded for this clonotype. Its specificity is not known. One entry per CDR3 protein results from TCRdb running MiXCR on the 5' RACE reads. The sample records about 390,000 distinct CDR3 sequences, 7% to 9.5% being singletons. The chain has TRBV5-6 and TRBJ2-1; 10 nucleotides line up with TRBD2. Sequenced sample: naive T cells sorted from blood. This sequence was found in a woman aged 45-65 years in good health. The CDR3: CASSLVVAGGNEQFF. CDR3 coding DNA: TGTGCCAGCAGCTTGGTGGTAGCGGGGGGAAATGAGCAGTTCTTC.